The text below deals with one T cell receptor beta chain. Its cognate antigen is unknown. Measured with immunoSEQ multiplex PCR; TCRdb has only the in-frame clones, and not every one. This table has about 180,000 clones, around 90% appearing once. Germline loops: CDR1 LGHNT, CDR2 FRNRAP. This CDR3 is built from 17 residues. The J segment lost 4 bases and the V segment lost 6 bases, leaving 10 bases of the junction unmatched. The data belong to a study of T cell responses to AZD1222 COVID-19 vaccine. Study-level points and caveats: The donor group comprised mostly white British people and more females; the analysis possibly underestimated clonal diversity.

The V call is TRBV12-5, the J call TRBJ2-1; 12 bases agree with TRBD1. This sequence was found in an adult in good health. The specimen comprised peripheral blood, sampled on day 0 of AZD1222 vaccination. The CDR3 DNA sequence: TGTGCTAGTGGGTCCGGGACAGGGGGCCAGGATTACAATGAGCAGTTCTTC. It translates to CASGSGTGGQDYNEQFF. The variable domain in full, with the rest retrieved from reference TRBV12-5 and TRBJ2-1, is DARVTQTPRHKVTEMGQEVTMRCQPILGHNTVFWYRQTMMQGLELLAYFRNRAPLDDSGMPKDRFSAEMPDATLATLKIQPSEPRDSAVYFCASGSGTGGQDYNEQFFGPGTRLTVL.